This T cell receptor (beta chain) was captured in a study of T-cell reconstitution after alpha-beta-depleted transplantation in children. Remarks on this clonotype: Its cognate antigen is unknown. The junction shows a germline mismatch at one end, possibly a read error.

CDR3 length: 12 residues. The V gene's germline CDR1 is SGHTA and CDR2 FQGNSA. Study-level results: Surviving thymic progenitors and recipient T cells were the source of high TCRbeta diversity at day 60 in some patients.

Molecular barcoding with unique molecular identifiers was used for the TCRbeta library. TCRdb processed the PCR reads anew with MiXCR; each CDR3 protein has one entry. The table shows 500,000 or so distinct CDR3 sequences, with over 9.5% occurring only once. The chain recombines TRBV7-2 with TRBJ1-1; weak D call: TRBD1 (5 bases). Material: PBMCs, mostly from graft donor cells, obtained 180 days after TCRalphabeta/CD19-depleted stem cell transplant. This receptor was identified in a female patient aged 2-9 years who had a stem cell transplant for aplastic anemia, so the T cells may come from the graft donor. In DNA form, the CDR3 reads TGTGCCAGCGGCTTAGCTGGGGGGGTGGCTTTCTTT. It translates to CASGLAGGVAFF. Variable domain in full (rest from reference TRBV7-2 and TRBJ1-1): GAGVSQSPSNKVTEKGKDVELRCDPISGHTALYWYRQSLGQGLEFLIYFQGNSAPDKSGLPSDRFSAERTGGSVSTLTIQRTQQEDSAVYLCASGLAGGVAFFGQGTRLTVV.